The 22 T cell receptor beta chains below come from one sample, sequenced in a study of human T cells and chemical hapten exposure. A single record per CDR3 protein comes from TCRdb applying MiXCR to the RACE reads. The table includes around 80,000 distinct CDR3 sequences, 8.6% detected once. Regarding time point: healthy volunteer bleed at 6 weeks. Extraction yielded total RNA from whole blood (unfractionated). Material for sequencing was whole blood. The source of these receptors is a male donor in good health. Some clones in this sample may be carry-over from other donors' samples.

This clonotype has at least ten counts. This chain's CDR3 is CASSYASRIEAFF. The CDR3 bases are TGTGCCAGCAGTTACGCGTCGAGGATTGAAGCTTTCTTT. The chain recombines TRBV6-2 or TRBV6-3 with TRBJ1-1, with D uncertain. From germline, CDR1 is MNHEY and CDR2 SVGEGT. Trimming took 2 bases from V and 7 from J, leaving 11 bases between them. There are 13 residues in the CDR3.

This clonotype was observed at least ten times. V is TRBV4-2 and J is TRBJ1-2; maybe TRBD1 (6 bases). The CDR3 has 13 residues. Germline V CDR1 and CDR2: LGHNA, YNFKEQ. V lost 1 base and J 8 bases, leaving 11 bases between the germline ends. CDR3 in DNA: TGTGCCAGCAGCCAAGGGACAGAACAAGGCTACACCTTC. Residues: CASSQGTEQGYTF.

This clonotype occurred a few times. The V call is TRBV4-3, the J call TRBJ2-3, with TRBD1 matching 10 bases. Germline values: CDR1 LGHNA, CDR2 YSLEER. The CDR3 consists of 18 residues. J gave up 5 bases and V 4 bases, and 15 bases lay outside the gene matches. The DNA of the CDR3 is TGCGCCAGCAGCCTCAACTCGTCACCGGGACAGGGGAGAGATACGCAGTATTTT. Translating it yields CASSLNSSPGQGRDTQYF.

This chain joins TRBV20-1 and TRBJ1-1, with TRBD1 matching over 7 bases. Germline V CDR1 and CDR2: DFQATT, SNEGSKA (reference sequence). The CDR3 is made up of 15 amino acids. The J segment lost 6 bases and the V segment lost 8 bases, leaving 18 bases of the junction unmatched. Here the CDR3 reads CSPTDPGTAIAEAFF. CDR3 in DNA: TGCAGTCCTACCGACCCCGGGACAGCAATAGCTGAAGCTTTCTTT.

This clonotype was seen more than once but under ten times. CDR3 DNA sequence: TGTGCCAGCAGTTACGGGACAGTCAGTCAAGAGACCCAGTACTTC. It translates to CASSYGTVSQETQYF. This chain connects TRBV6-6 to TRBJ2-5; TRBD1 matches at 7 bases. The CDR3 runs 15 residues. J lost 2 bases, V lost 2 bases, and 5 bases had no gene match. Germline lookup yields CDR1 MNHNY and CDR2 SVGAGI (reference sequence).

The chain is built from TRBV5-6 and TRBJ1-2, with 7 bases matching TRBD1. CDR1 SGHDT and CDR2 YYEEEE come from the germline V gene. Losses at the gene ends were 5 bases for V and 7 bases for J; bases not matched to a gene: 11. The CDR3 has 14 residues. The CDR3 loop reads CASRPRQGTAGYTF. The CDR3 nucleotides are TGTGCCAGCAGACCTCGACAGGGCACTGCTGGCTACACCTTC.

The table lists this clonotype with many counts. The chain carries TRBV29-1 and TRBJ2-1, with D unresolved. CDR3 length: 10 amino acids. V dropped 3 bases and J dropped 6 bases, with 3 bases sitting between them. Per the germline V gene, CDR1 is SQVTM and CDR2 is ANQGSEA. CDR3 protein: CSVDSNEQFF. CDR3 DNA sequence: TGCAGCGTTGATTCCAATGAGCAGTTCTTC.

This chain connects TRBV7-2 to TRBJ1-1; possible D gene TRBD1, 5 bases. This CDR3 has 12 residues. Trimming stripped 4 bases from V and 4 bases from J, with 7 bases between. The germline V gene encodes CDR1 SGHTA and CDR2 FQGNSA. As DNA, the CDR3 is TGTGCCAGCAGCTCCAGGGCCACTGAAGCTTTCTTT. Protein product: CASSSRATEAFF.

The rearrangement links TRBV12-3 or TRBV12-4 to TRBJ2-3; TRBD2 matches 7 bases. The ends lost 8 bases at V and 0 bases at J; junction bases unmatched: 2. The CDR3 runs to 13 residues. CDR3 amino acids: CASGGVSTDTQYF. In DNA, the CDR3 is TGTGCCAGCGGGGGGGTGAGCACAGATACGCAGTATTTT.

At least ten counts were recorded for this clonotype. V and J are TRBV3-1 and TRBJ2-2; D uncertain. Germline CDR1 and CDR2: LGHDT and YNNKEL (reference sequence). Trimming stripped 0 bases from V and 2 bases from J, with 4 bases between. CDR3 length equals 14 residues. The CDR3 here is CASSQDVNTGELFF. The CDR3 DNA reads TGTGCCAGCAGCCAAGATGTAAACACCGGGGAGCTGTTTTTT.

The V and J genes are TRBV10-2 and TRBJ1-4, with no clear D. The CDR3 has 14 amino acids. V was trimmed by 2 bases and J by 5 bases, leaving 9 bases between them. Germline CDR1 WSHSY, CDR2 SAAADI. The DNA for the CDR3 is TGCGCCAGCAGTGAGGGGTGGGTGAATGAAAAACTGTTTTTT. This codes for CASSEGWVNEKLFF.

The rearrangement links TRBV27 to TRBJ2-3, with D unresolved. CDR1 is MNHEY, CDR2 SMNVEV, per germline (reference sequence). The V end was cut by 4 bases, the J end by 9 bases, with 20 bases between. The CDR3 sequence is 15 residues long. The CDR3 DNA reads as TGTGCCAGCAGTTCCTCGACAAGCCCGCAGTCAACGCAGTATTTT. Translating gives CASSSSTSPQSTQYF.

This clonotype was counted a few times. The chain employs TRBV5-1 and TRBJ1-2; 7 nucleotides agree with TRBD1. From germline, CDR1 is SGHRS and CDR2 YFSETQ. V lost 0 bases and J lost 10; bases outside the gene matches: 6. The CDR3 length is 13 residues. CDR3 protein: CASSLEPQGTYTF. CDR3 bases: TGCGCCAGCAGCTTGGAACCACAGGGGACCTACACCTTC.

CDR3 sequence (DNA): TGTGCCAGCAGTTACCGGGACGGGGAAAAACTGTTTTTT. This gives the protein CASSYRDGEKLFF. The chain couples TRBV6-1 to TRBJ1-4, with D possibly being TRBD1 (5 bases). Trimming removed 5 bases from V and 8 bases from J, with 12 bases in between. CDR3 length: 13 amino acids. The V gene's germline CDR1 is MNHNS and CDR2 SASEGT.

Only a few counts were recorded for this clonotype. The genes are TRBV2 and TRBJ1-2, with D hard to call. The CDR3 has 13 residues. V was shortened by 6 bases and J by 8 bases, with 16 bases between the two germline ends. The germline CDR1 and CDR2 sequences are SNHLY and FYNNEI. In nucleotides, the CDR3 is TGTGCCAGCAGGGCCTCTTCTTGGGTCGGCTACACCTTC. Encoded protein: CASRASSWVGYTF.

This clonotype was found a few times. CDR3 sequence (DNA): TGCAGTGCCCGACAGGGGTTTGAGACCCAGTACTTC. Translating it yields CSARQGFETQYF. V is TRBV20-1 and J is TRBJ2-5; 8 nucleotides line up with TRBD1. J lost 5 bases, V lost 6 bases, and 5 bases had no gene match. This CDR3 contains 12 residues. From germline, CDR1 is DFQATT and CDR2 SNEGSKA (reference sequence).

The gene calls are TRBV27 and TRBJ2-6, with D perhaps TRBD1 (5 bases). Germline CDR1 reads MNHEY; CDR2 reads SMNVEV (reference sequence). The CDR3 consists of 15 residues. Trimming took off 8 bases at V and 1 base at J, with 12 bases between the two ends. The CDR3 coding sequence is TGTGCCAGCTCGGTGGGGCTATCTGGGGCCAACGTCCTGACTTTC. Amino acids: CASSVGLSGANVLTF.

This clonotype turned up a few times. The chain recombines TRBV27 with TRBJ2-7; D unclear. Germline values: CDR1 MNHEY, CDR2 SMNVEV (reference sequence). V lost 4 bases to trimming and J lost 3 bases, with 16 bases between them. The length of the CDR3 is 15 residues. The CDR3 is CASSSIEFVGYEQYF. CDR3 nucleotide sequence: TGTGCCAGCAGTTCCATTGAATTTGTGGGCTACGAGCAGTACTTC.

This clonotype was observed many times. The chain couples TRBV20-1 to TRBJ2-1, with D uncertain. The CDR3 runs 12 residues. Trimming stripped 3 bases from V and 9 bases from J, with 12 bases between. Germline V CDR1 and CDR2: DFQATT, SNEGSKA (reference sequence). The CDR3 loop reads CSARVNAIEQFF. The DNA of the CDR3 is TGCAGTGCTAGGGTTAACGCGATTGAGCAGTTCTTC.

This clonotype was detected ten times or more. This rearrangement joins TRBV29-1 to TRBJ2-7, with D perhaps matching TRBD1 (6 bases). Deletions cut 7 bases from V and 2 bases from J, with 12 bases between. The length of the CDR3 is 12 residues. Germline lookup yields CDR1 SQVTM and CDR2 ANQGSEA. CDR3 residues: CSGSDRPYEQYF. CDR3 in DNA: TGCAGCGGATCAGACAGGCCCTACGAGCAGTACTTC.

This clonotype came up a few times. This chain joins TRBV6-2 or TRBV6-3 and TRBJ2-3; D gene uncertain. V lost 0 bases and J lost 4, with 11 bases in between. There are 15 residues in the CDR3. Germline V gene lookup returns CDR1 MNHEY and CDR2 SVGEGT. Written as DNA, the CDR3 is TGTGCCAGCAGTTACTCAAGTGGGTCGCCAGATACGCAGTATTTT. It translates to CASSYSSGSPDTQYF.

There are a few counts of this clonotype. The chain joins TRBV7-9 to TRBJ1-5; 7 bases line up with TRBD1. This CDR3 is built from 17 residues. CDR1 is SEHNR, CDR2 FQNEAQ, per germline (reference sequence). The ends lost 4 bases at V and 1 base at J; junction bases unmatched: 10. The CDR3, as DNA: TGTGCCAGCAGCTCAGGGGGTGCCAGGGAAAGCAATCAGCCCCAGCATTTT. Translated: CASSSGGARESNQPQHF.